This T cell receptor (beta chain) derives from a study of blood T cells in healthy people across ages. V was shortened by 0 bases and J by 5 bases, with 16 bases between the two germline ends. The CDR3 spans 16 residues. The germline CDR1 and CDR2 sequences are MNHNY and SVGAGI (reference sequence). Sample-barcoded 5' priming and a J-beta primer mix drove a second PCR of roughly 7 to 11 cycles. TCRdb recomputed calls from the 5' RACE reads with MiXCR, one row per CDR3 protein. The repertoire consists of 1.8 million or so distinct CDR3 sequences, with about 39% occurring once and the leading ten covering under 25%. This clonotype was detected a few times.

The chain recombines TRBV6-6 with TRBJ1-2; D is possibly TRBD1 (5 bases). The clonotype was recovered from a human donor in good health. Sample: blood. CDR3 protein: CASSYSAGRGLYGYTF. CDR3 bases: TGTGCCAGCAGTTACTCGGCAGGGAGGGGTTTATATGGCTACACCTTC.